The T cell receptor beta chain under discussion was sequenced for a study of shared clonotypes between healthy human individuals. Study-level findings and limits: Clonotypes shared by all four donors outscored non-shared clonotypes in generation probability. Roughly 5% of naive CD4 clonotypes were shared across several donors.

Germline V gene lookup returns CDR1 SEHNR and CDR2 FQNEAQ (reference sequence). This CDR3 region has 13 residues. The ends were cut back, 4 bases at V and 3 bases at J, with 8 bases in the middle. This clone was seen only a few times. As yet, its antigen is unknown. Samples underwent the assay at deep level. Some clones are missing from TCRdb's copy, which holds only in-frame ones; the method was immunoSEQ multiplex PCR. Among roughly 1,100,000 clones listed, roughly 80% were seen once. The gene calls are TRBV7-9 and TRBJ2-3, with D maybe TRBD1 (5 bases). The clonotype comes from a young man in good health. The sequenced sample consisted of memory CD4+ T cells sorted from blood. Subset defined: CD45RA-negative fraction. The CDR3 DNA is TGTGCCAGCAGCTCCAGGGAAACAGATACGCAGTATTTT. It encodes CASSSRETDTQYF.